Listed below are T cell receptor beta chains from one sample, sequenced in a study of T-cell reconstitution after alpha-beta-depleted transplantation in children. Via MiXCR, TCRdb re-called the PCR reads, giving one row per CDR3 protein. This sample carries 200,000 to 250,000 distinct CDR3 sequences, roughly 8.2% of them seen once, and the ten largest clones take almost 6.5%. Material: PBMCs, mostly from graft donor cells, obtained 180 days after TCRalphabeta/CD19-depleted stem cell transplant. The receptors were sampled from a male patient between 5 and 17 years old who had a stem cell transplant for acute lymphoblastic leukemia, so the T cells may come from the graft donor. CDR3s include the opening cysteine and the closing phenylalanine or tryptophan. Each record gives: CDR3 protein, CDR3 DNA, clone size, V gene, D gene, J gene. A D gene is named only where the DNA matches it firmly. Clone size is stated in some rows and not others, as once, few, many or a class when expanded.

CDR3aa: CAISESGKGSYEQYF
CDR3nt: TGTGCCATCAGTGAGTCGGGAAAAGGATCCTACGAGCAGTACTTC
abundance: many
v_gene: TRBV10-3
d_gene: NA
j_gene: TRBJ2-7

CDR3aa: CASSLWVSGNGYTF
CDR3nt: TGTGCCAGCAGCTTATGGGTCTCGGGGAACGGCTACACCTTC
abundance: many
v_gene: TRBV7-9
d_gene: NA
j_gene: TRBJ1-2

CDR3aa: CSARSRSTDTQYF
CDR3nt: TGCAGTGCTAGAAGCAGAAGCACAGATACGCAGTATTTT
abundance: NA
v_gene: TRBV20-1
d_gene: NA
j_gene: TRBJ2-3

CDR3aa: CASPAVADNEQFF
CDR3nt: TGTGCCAGCCCGGCGGTGGCAGACAATGAGCAGTTCTTC
abundance: many
v_gene: TRBV7-9
d_gene: NA
j_gene: TRBJ2-1

CDR3aa: CASSKAEGTYEQYF
CDR3nt: TGTGCCAGCAGCAAAGCGGAAGGGACCTACGAGCAGTACTTC
abundance: many
v_gene: TRBV21-1
d_gene: NA
j_gene: TRBJ2-7

CDR3aa: CSATLRGGPETQYF
CDR3nt: TGCAGTGCTACTTTACGGGGGGGCCCCGAGACCCAGTACTTC
abundance: NA
v_gene: TRBV20-1
d_gene: TRBD2
j_gene: TRBJ2-5

CDR3aa: CASSQTRPAGAGELFF
CDR3nt: TGTGCCAGCAGCCAAACCCGCCCAGCGGGGGCCGGGGAGCTGTTTTTT
abundance: many
v_gene: TRBV14
d_gene: TRBD2
j_gene: TRBJ2-2

CDR3aa: CASSSPRVLSSYNEQFF
CDR3nt: TGCGCCAGCAGCTCGCCTAGGGTCCTTAGCTCCTACAATGAGCAGTTCTTC
abundance: many
v_gene: TRBV5-1
d_gene: NA
j_gene: TRBJ2-1

CDR3aa: CASSIRRVGATGELFF
CDR3nt: TGTGCCAGTAGTATTAGGAGGGTTGGGGCCACCGGGGAGCTGTTTTTT
abundance: NA
v_gene: TRBV19
d_gene: NA
j_gene: TRBJ2-2

CDR3aa: CASSLWRGSWNTEAFF
CDR3nt: TGTGCCAGCAGTTTATGGCGGGGGTCCTGGAACACTGAAGCTTTCTTT
abundance: many
v_gene: TRBV28
d_gene: NA
j_gene: TRBJ1-1

CDR3aa: CASSRTGKRTNTGELFF
CDR3nt: TGTGCCAGCAGCCGGACAGGGAAAAGGACGAACACCGGGGAGCTGTTTTTT
abundance: many
v_gene: TRBV5-8
d_gene: TRBD1
j_gene: TRBJ2-2

CDR3aa: CASSFGGDLYEQYF
CDR3nt: TGTGCCAGCAGTTTCGGGGGGGACCTCTACGAGCAGTACTTC
abundance: many
v_gene: TRBV12-3/TRBV12-4
d_gene: TRBD2
j_gene: TRBJ2-7

CDR3aa: CASSMKTNTEAFF
CDR3nt: TGTGCCAGCAGCATGAAAACGAACACTGAAGCTTTCTTT
abundance: many
v_gene: TRBV14
d_gene: NA
j_gene: TRBJ1-1

CDR3aa: CASTRVGEQFF
CDR3nt: TGTGCCAGCACCCGAGTTGGGGAGCAGTTCTTC
abundance: many
v_gene: TRBV6-5
d_gene: NA
j_gene: TRBJ2-1

CDR3aa: CASNGASAGELFF
CDR3nt: TGTGCCAGCAATGGGGCTAGCGCCGGGGAGCTGTTTTTT
abundance: many
v_gene: TRBV6-1
d_gene: NA
j_gene: TRBJ2-2

CDR3aa: CSVLGDGYSPLHF
CDR3nt: TGCAGTGTTCTTGGGGATGGGTATTCACCCCTCCACTTT
abundance: many
v_gene: TRBV20-1
d_gene: NA
j_gene: TRBJ1-6

CDR3aa: CASSTKDSPNQPQHF
CDR3nt: TGTGCCAGCAGTACAAAGGACAGTCCAAATCAGCCCCAGCATTTT
abundance: many
v_gene: TRBV12-3/TRBV12-4
d_gene: NA
j_gene: TRBJ1-5

CDR3aa: CATPGWGGQENTDTQYF
CDR3nt: TGTGCCACTCCGGGATGGGGGGGACAGGAGAACACAGATACGCAGTATTTT
abundance: many
v_gene: TRBV15
d_gene: NA
j_gene: TRBJ2-3

CDR3aa: CSSRGQKDTGELFF
CDR3nt: TGCAGTTCTAGAGGGCAGAAAGACACCGGGGAGCTGTTTTTT
abundance: NA
v_gene: TRBV20-1
d_gene: NA
j_gene: TRBJ2-2

CDR3aa: CSARCDSRGQPQHF
CDR3nt: TGCAGTGCTAGATGTGACAGCAGGGGACAGCCCCAGCATTTT
abundance: NA
v_gene: TRBV20-1
d_gene: NA
j_gene: TRBJ1-5

CDR3aa: CAITGNPHNEQFF
CDR3nt: TGTGCCATCACGGGGAACCCACACAATGAGCAGTTCTTC
abundance: few
v_gene: TRBV10-3
d_gene: NA
j_gene: TRBJ2-1

CDR3aa: CASSPGGGVPGAFF
CDR3nt: TGCGCCAGCAGCCCCGGGGGAGGGGTCCCGGGAGCTTTCTTT
abundance: many
v_gene: TRBV5-1
d_gene: NA
j_gene: TRBJ1-1

CDR3aa: CASRYGGEQFF
CDR3nt: TGTGCCAGTAGGTATGGTGGTGAGCAGTTCTTC
abundance: many
v_gene: TRBV6-5
d_gene: NA
j_gene: TRBJ2-1

CDR3aa: CASSLAAGTQYF
CDR3nt: TGCGCCAGCAGCTTGGCTGCGGGTACGCAGTATTTT
abundance: many
v_gene: TRBV5-1
d_gene: NA
j_gene: TRBJ2-3

CDR3aa: CASSQFPGHPTGELFF
CDR3nt: TGTGCCAGCAGCCAATTTCCGGGACACCCCACCGGGGAGCTGTTTTTT
abundance: many
v_gene: TRBV3-1
d_gene: NA
j_gene: TRBJ2-2

CDR3aa: CASSLGGAAKNIQYF
CDR3nt: TGCGCCAGCAGCTTGGGAGGGGCGGCCAAAAACATTCAGTACTTC
abundance: many
v_gene: TRBV5-1
d_gene: NA
j_gene: TRBJ2-4

CDR3aa: CASSVSPLQNTEAFF
CDR3nt: TGTGCCAGCAGCGTAAGCCCCCTGCAGAACACTGAAGCTTTCTTT
abundance: many
v_gene: TRBV9
d_gene: NA
j_gene: TRBJ1-1

CDR3aa: CASSSRLAGGPTDTQYF
CDR3nt: TGTGCCAGCAGTTCGCGACTAGCGGGAGGGCCGACGGATACGCAGTATTTT
abundance: many
v_gene: TRBV27
d_gene: TRBD2
j_gene: TRBJ2-3

CDR3aa: CASSLDEIRRYTF
CDR3nt: TGTGCCAGCAGCTTAGACGAGATAAGAAGGTACACCTTC
abundance: many
v_gene: TRBV11-2
d_gene: NA
j_gene: TRBJ1-2

CDR3aa: CSASSDRPLEAFF
CDR3nt: TGCAGTGCTAGCTCCGACAGGCCCCTCGAAGCTTTCTTT
abundance: many
v_gene: TRBV20-1
d_gene: NA
j_gene: TRBJ1-1

CDR3aa: CASSLVWNTEAFF
CDR3nt: TGTGCCAGCAGCTTAGTTTGGAACACTGAAGCTTTCTTT
abundance: many
v_gene: TRBV13
d_gene: NA
j_gene: TRBJ1-1

CDR3aa: CASSLLKGSGWTNEQFF
CDR3nt: TGTGCCAGCAGTCTTTTAAAGGGTAGCGGGTGGACTAATGAGCAGTTCTTC
abundance: many
v_gene: TRBV11-2
d_gene: TRBD2
j_gene: TRBJ2-1

CDR3aa: CASSSQTAPPYNEQFF
CDR3nt: TGTGCCAGCAGCTCCCAGACAGCACCTCCCTACAATGAGCAGTTCTTC
abundance: many
v_gene: TRBV7-9
d_gene: NA
j_gene: TRBJ2-1

CDR3aa: CASSYISGGPGGTQYF
CDR3nt: TGTGCCAGCAGTTATATTAGCGGGGGGCCGGGGGGGACCCAGTACTTC
abundance: few
v_gene: TRBV28
d_gene: TRBD2
j_gene: TRBJ2-5

CDR3aa: CSAQRAGSTDTQYF
CDR3nt: TGCAGTGCCCAACGGGCGGGAAGCACAGATACGCAGTATTTT
abundance: NA
v_gene: TRBV20-1
d_gene: NA
j_gene: TRBJ2-3

CDR3aa: CASRGGPYGNTEAFF
CDR3nt: TGTGCCAGCAGGGGCGGGCCCTACGGGAACACTGAAGCTTTCTTT
abundance: few
v_gene: TRBV6-1
d_gene: NA
j_gene: TRBJ1-1

CDR3aa: CASSWAGTSAYNEQFF
CDR3nt: TGCGCCAGCAGCTGGGCCGGGACTAGCGCTTACAATGAGCAGTTCTTC
abundance: many
v_gene: TRBV5-1
d_gene: TRBD2
j_gene: TRBJ2-1

CDR3aa: CSANRGRDQETQYF
CDR3nt: TGCAGTGCGAACAGGGGGCGAGACCAAGAGACCCAGTACTTC
abundance: many
v_gene: TRBV20-1
d_gene: TRBD1
j_gene: TRBJ2-5

CDR3aa: CASSQPTDTQYF
CDR3nt: TGCGCCAGCAGCCAGCCTACAGATACGCAGTATTTT
abundance: many
v_gene: TRBV4-1
d_gene: NA
j_gene: TRBJ2-3

CDR3aa: CSVTRESEAFF
CDR3nt: TGCAGCGTTACCAGGGAGTCTGAAGCTTTCTTT
abundance: many
v_gene: TRBV29-1
d_gene: NA
j_gene: TRBJ1-1

CDR3aa: CATSAPLGGEVLYEQYF
CDR3nt: TGTGCCACCAGTGCCCCCCTGGGGGGAGAAGTCCTCTACGAGCAGTACTTC
abundance: many
v_gene: TRBV24-1
d_gene: NA
j_gene: TRBJ2-7

CDR3aa: CASSHQGLAGLDYSYEQYF
CDR3nt: TGTGCCAGCTCCCACCAGGGACTAGCGGGACTGGATTATTCCTACGAGCAGTACTTC
abundance: NA
v_gene: TRBV18
d_gene: TRBD2
j_gene: TRBJ2-7

CDR3aa: CASTKGPEWMNTEAFF
CDR3nt: TGTGCCAGCACTAAAGGCCCTGAATGGATGAACACTGAAGCTTTCTTT
abundance: many
v_gene: TRBV27
d_gene: NA
j_gene: TRBJ1-1

CDR3aa: CASSSVNGLNEKLFF
CDR3nt: TGTGCCAGCAGCTCTGTAAATGGGCTTAATGAAAAACTGTTTTTT
abundance: many
v_gene: TRBV7-2
d_gene: NA
j_gene: TRBJ1-4

CDR3aa: CASSQTGGNNYGYTF
CDR3nt: TGTGCCAGCAGCCAAACAGGGGGTAATAACTATGGCTACACCTTC
abundance: many
v_gene: TRBV14
d_gene: TRBD1
j_gene: TRBJ1-2

CDR3aa: CASSQGLNYGYTF
CDR3nt: TGTGCCAGCAGCCAGGGTCTTAACTATGGCTACACCTTC
abundance: many
v_gene: TRBV4-2
d_gene: NA
j_gene: TRBJ1-2

CDR3aa: CASGYGQGYQPQHF
CDR3nt: TGTGCCAGTGGTTATGGACAGGGCTATCAGCCCCAGCATTTT
abundance: many
v_gene: TRBV19
d_gene: TRBD1
j_gene: TRBJ1-5

CDR3aa: CASSNRQGLNEKLFF
CDR3nt: TGCGCCAGCAGCAACCGACAGGGTCTTAATGAAAAACTGTTTTTT
abundance: many
v_gene: TRBV5-1
d_gene: TRBD1
j_gene: TRBJ1-4

CDR3aa: CASRGARGQPQHF
CDR3nt: TGTGCCAGCAGGGGGGCCCGGGGTCAGCCCCAGCATTTT
abundance: many
v_gene: TRBV25-1
d_gene: NA
j_gene: TRBJ1-5

CDR3aa: CASSENLAGYFEQYF
CDR3nt: TGTGCCAGCAGTGAAAACCTAGCGGGATATTTCGAGCAGTACTTC
abundance: many
v_gene: TRBV6-1
d_gene: TRBD2
j_gene: TRBJ2-7

CDR3aa: CASSLARDGGYTF
CDR3nt: TGTGCCAGCAGCTTAGCCAGGGATGGTGGCTACACCTTC
abundance: many
v_gene: TRBV7-9
d_gene: NA
j_gene: TRBJ1-2

CDR3aa: CSARGGQGYQPQQF
CDR3nt: TGCAGTGCTAGAGGGGGACAGGGTTACCAGCCCCAGCAATTT
abundance: NA
v_gene: TRBV20-1
d_gene: TRBD1
j_gene: TRBJ1-5

CDR3aa: CASSSNGAYEQYF
CDR3nt: TGTGCCAGCAGCTCTAATGGCGCCTACGAGCAGTACTTC
abundance: many
v_gene: TRBV14
d_gene: NA
j_gene: TRBJ2-7

CDR3aa: CASSLGSSSYNEQFF
CDR3nt: TGTGCCAGCAGCTTAGGGAGTAGCTCCTACAATGAGCAGTTCTTC
abundance: many
v_gene: TRBV11-2
d_gene: NA
j_gene: TRBJ2-1

CDR3aa: CASSPLGQGLYEQYF
CDR3nt: TGCGCCAGCAGCCCCCTCGGACAGGGGCTCTACGAGCAGTACTTC
abundance: many
v_gene: TRBV4-1
d_gene: TRBD1
j_gene: TRBJ2-7

CDR3aa: CASSLPGQGSDTQYF
CDR3nt: TGTGCCAGCAGTTTACCGGGACAGGGATCAGATACGCAGTATTTT
abundance: many
v_gene: TRBV12-3/TRBV12-4
d_gene: TRBD1
j_gene: TRBJ2-3

CDR3aa: CASSEGAVGYTF
CDR3nt: TGTGCCAGCAGTGAAGGGGCGGTTGGCTACACCTTC
abundance: many
v_gene: TRBV6-1
d_gene: NA
j_gene: TRBJ1-2

CDR3aa: CASSEQAPTGNTIYF
CDR3nt: TGTGCCAGCAGCGAACAGGCCCCGACTGGAAACACCATATATTTT
abundance: many
v_gene: TRBV7-9
d_gene: NA
j_gene: TRBJ1-3

CDR3aa: CASSPGQGRLGYGYTF
CDR3nt: TGTGCCAGCTCACCGGGACAGGGCCGTCTGGGCTATGGCTACACCTTC
abundance: NA
v_gene: TRBV18
d_gene: TRBD1
j_gene: TRBJ1-2